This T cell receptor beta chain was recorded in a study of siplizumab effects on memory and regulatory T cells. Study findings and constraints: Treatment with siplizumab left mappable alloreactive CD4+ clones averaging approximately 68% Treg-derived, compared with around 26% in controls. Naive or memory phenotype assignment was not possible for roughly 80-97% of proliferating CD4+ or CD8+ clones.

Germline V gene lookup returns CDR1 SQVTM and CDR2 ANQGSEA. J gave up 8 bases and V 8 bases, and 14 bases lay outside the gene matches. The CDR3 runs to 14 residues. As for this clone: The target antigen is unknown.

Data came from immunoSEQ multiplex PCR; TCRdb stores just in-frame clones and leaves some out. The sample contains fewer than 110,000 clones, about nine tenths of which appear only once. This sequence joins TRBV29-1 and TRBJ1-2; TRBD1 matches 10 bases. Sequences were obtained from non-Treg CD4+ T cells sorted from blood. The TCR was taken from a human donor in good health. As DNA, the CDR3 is TGCAGCACTGCCCCCAGACAGGGGGCGGGAGGCTACACCTTC. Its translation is CSTAPRQGAGGYTF. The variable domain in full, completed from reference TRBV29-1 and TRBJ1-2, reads SAVISQKPSRDICQRGTSLTIQCQVDSQVTMMFWYRQQPGQSLTLIATANQGSEATYESGFVIDKFPISRPNLTFSTLTVSNMSPEDSSIYLCSTAPRQGAGGYTFGSGTRLTVV.